Shown below are 16 T cell receptor beta chains from a single sample sequenced in a study of PD-1 blockade in classical Hodgkin lymphoma. Profiling relied on immunoSEQ multiplex PCR, and the TCRdb table lists in-frame clones only, not all of them. The table lists tens of thousands of clones, 85% to 90% of them singletons, with roughly 5% in the top ten. Each and every patient relapsed after autologous stem cell transplantation, and patients got differing brentuximab vedotin exposure. The source was peripheral blood mononuclear cells (PBMCs), collected before the second cycle of nivolumab. These receptors came from a human donor with classical Hodgkin lymphoma.

The CDR3 coding sequence is TGTGCCAGCAGCACGGGACAAGGGACGGATACGCAGTATTTT. This encodes CASSTGQGTDTQYF. The chain links TRBV28 to TRBJ2-3; a weak D match, TRBD1 (6 bases). CDR3 length: 14 amino acids. CDR1 is MDHEN, CDR2 SYDVKM, per germline. V lost 6 bases and J lost 6, with 16 bases in between. Supplemented by reference TRBV28 and TRBJ2-3, the full variable domain reads DVKVTQSSRYLVKRTGEKVFLECVQDMDHENMFWYRQDPGLGLRLIYFSYDVKMKEKGDIPEGYSVSREKKERFSLILESASTNQTSMYLCASSTGQGTDTQYFGPGTRLTVL.

The chain employs TRBV6-5 and TRBJ1-3, with D perhaps matching TRBD1 (6 bases). V dropped 6 bases and J dropped 2 bases, with 14 bases sitting between them. Germline V lookup: CDR1 MNHEY, CDR2 SVGAGI. The CDR3 covers 15 residues. The CDR3 bases are TGTGCCAGCAGGGCCACAGGGTTCACTGGAAACACCATATATTTT. It specifies CASRATGFTGNTIYF.

This clone was detected a few times. The V gene is TRBV6-5, the J gene TRBJ2-4, with TRBD1 matching over 8 bases. Losses at the gene ends were 7 bases for V and 5 bases for J; bases not matched to a gene: 4. CDR3 size: 13 residues. Germline V gene lookup returns CDR1 MNHEY and CDR2 SVGAGI. This chain's CDR3 is CASKGQGENIQYF. The CDR3 DNA reads TGTGCCAGCAAAGGACAGGGAGAAAACATTCAGTACTTC.

This clone was observed a single time. The chain uses TRBV5-1 and TRBJ2-5; 7 bases are a match to TRBD2. There are 15 residues in the CDR3. Germline V gene sequence: CDR1 SGHRS, CDR2 YFSETQ. Trimming took 7 bases from V and 8 from J; bases not matched to a gene: 17. CDR3 bases: TGCGCCAGCGAGGACCCCGTGGGGGACTACCGAACCCAGTACTTC. The encoded protein is CASEDPVGDYRTQYF.

With respect to this clone: Other DNA sequences in this sample translate to the same CDR3. The chain recombines TRBV5-1 with TRBJ2-3; maybe TRBD2 (6 bases). V was clipped by 0 bases and J by 1 base, with 12 bases between them. This CDR3 contains 16 residues. Germline loops: CDR1 SGHRS, CDR2 YFSETQ. CDR3 residues: CASSLGRGTGTDTQYF. The DNA for the CDR3 is TGCGCCAGCAGCTTGGGACGGGGGACGGGCACAGATACGCAGTATTTT.

This chain uses TRBV11-2 with TRBJ2-7, with D perhaps being TRBD1 or TRBD2 (5 bases each). The germline V gene encodes CDR1 SGHAT and CDR2 FQNNGV. Trimming shortened V by 5 bases and J by 6 bases, and 11 bases separated the two germline ends. CDR3 length equals 12 residues. The chain's CDR3 is CASSPGRPEQYF. CDR3 in DNA: TGTGCCAGCAGCCCGGGACGACCCGAGCAGTACTTC.

This clone was seen a single time. The chain links TRBV5-1 to TRBJ2-1; D unresolved. This CDR3 has 18 amino acids. CDR1 is SGHRS and CDR2 is YFSETQ in the germline V gene. Trimming pared 0 bases from V and 0 bases from J, leaving 16 bases between. CDR3 coding DNA: TGCGCCAGCAGCTTGGCCGCGACAACCTGGGGCTCCTACAATGAGCAGTTCTTC. Protein sequence: CASSLAATTWGSYNEQFF. Supplemented by reference TRBV5-1 and TRBJ2-1, the full variable domain reads KAGVTQTPRYLIKTRGQQVTLSCSPISGHRSVSWYQQTPGQGLQFLFEYFSETQRNKGNFPGRFSGRQFSNSRSEMNVSTLELGDSALYLCASSLAATTWGSYNEQFFGPGTRLTVL.

This clone was picked up a small number of times. This chain uses TRBV9 with TRBJ1-2, with D perhaps matching TRBD1 (6 bases). V was pared by 4 bases and J by 8 bases, with 15 bases between. Germline CDR1 and CDR2: SGDLS and YYNGEE. The CDR3 loop spans 13 amino acids. CDR3 sequence (DNA): TGTGCCAGCAGCCCAAAAACAGGGTTCGGCTACACCTTC. Protein sequence: CASSPKTGFGYTF.

The genes are TRBV7-9 and TRBJ2-3; D gene ambiguous. Germline V CDR1 and CDR2: SEHNR, FQNEAQ (reference sequence). The V end lost 6 bases, the J end lost 0 bases, and 13 bases lay between the germline ends. CDR3 length: 15 amino acids. CDR3 region: CASRSSGASTDTQYF. The CDR3 DNA sequence: TGTGCCAGCAGATCCTCAGGAGCTAGCACAGATACGCAGTATTTT.

The rearrangement links TRBV5-1 to TRBJ2-7; no reliable D call. The CDR3 totals 14 residues. Trimming stripped 0 bases from V and 3 bases from J, with 10 bases between. Germline CDR1 and CDR2: SGHRS and YFSETQ. The CDR3 is CASSLALDIYEQYF. CDR3 nucleotides: TGCGCCAGCAGCTTGGCCCTGGATATCTACGAGCAGTACTTC. Filled out from reference TRBV5-1 and TRBJ2-7, the complete variable domain reads KAGVTQTPRYLIKTRGQQVTLSCSPISGHRSVSWYQQTPGQGLQFLFEYFSETQRNKGNFPGRFSGRQFSNSRSEMNVSTLELGDSALYLCASSLALDIYEQYFGPGTRLTVT.

Details on this clone: Other nucleotide sequences from this sample produce the same CDR3. The chain couples TRBV7-8 to TRBJ1-1; a possible D gene is TRBD1 (6 bases). This CDR3 has 14 amino acids. Between the trimmed V and J ends, which lost 1 base and 1 base, there was a span of 7 bases. The germline V gene encodes CDR1 SGHVS and CDR2 FQNEAQ. The CDR3 here is CASSLVQGNTEAFF. In nucleotides, the CDR3 is TGTGCCAGCAGCTTAGTACAGGGGAACACTGAAGCTTTCTTT.

This chain uses TRBV5-1 with TRBJ2-3; D ambiguous. The CDR3 covers 16 residues. The germline gives CDR1 SGHRS, CDR2 YFSETQ. V gave up 1 base and J gave up 2 bases, with 14 bases separating them. CDR3 sequence: CASSLFSQTPTDTQYF. In DNA form, the CDR3 reads TGCGCCAGCAGCTTGTTCTCGCAGACGCCCACAGATACGCAGTATTTT.

The V and J genes are TRBV2 and TRBJ1-1, with TRBD1 as a possible D gene (5 bases). Germline V gives CDR1 SNHLY, CDR2 FYNNEI. Trimming left V 2 bases short and J 0 bases short, with 13 bases between. The CDR3 is 16 residues long. The CDR3 sequence: CASSETGPGMNTEAFF. The CDR3 DNA reads TGTGCCAGCAGTGAAACGGGCCCAGGGATGAACACTGAAGCTTTCTTT. The whole variable domain, remainder taken from reference TRBV2 and TRBJ1-1, is EPEVTQTPSHQVTQMGQEVILRCVPISNHLYFYWYRQILGQKVEFLVSFYNNEISEKSEIFDDQFSVERPDGSNFTLKIRSTKLEDSAMYFCASSETGPGMNTEAFFGQGTRLTVV.

This chain joins TRBV5-1 and TRBJ2-1, with 8 bases that match TRBD2. The V gene end was trimmed by 8 bases and the J gene end by 5 bases; junction bases not matched to a gene: 12. CDR1 and CDR2 from the germline V gene are SGHRS and YFSETQ. The CDR3 length is 15 residues. The CDR3 here is CARMKEAGAHNEQFF. The CDR3 DNA reads as TGCGCCAGGATGAAAGAAGCGGGGGCCCACAATGAGCAGTTCTTC.

Only a few counts were recorded for this clone. V usage is TRBV5-1 and J usage is TRBJ2-5; TRBD1 or TRBD2 may be the D gene (5 bases each). CDR1 and CDR2 (germline): SGHRS, YFSETQ. V dropped 2 bases and J dropped 7 bases, with 15 bases sitting between them. The CDR3 runs 14 residues. This CDR3 reads CASSLRDGAATQYF. DNA of the CDR3: TGCGCCAGCAGCTTACGGGACGGCGCAGCGACCCAGTACTTC.

This clone was recorded once. V is TRBV5-1 and J is TRBJ1-4; D gene ambiguous. The V end lost 4 bases, the J end lost 1 base, and 8 bases lay between the germline ends. The CDR3 consists of 14 residues. Germline V gene sequence: CDR1 SGHRS, CDR2 YFSETQ. The CDR3 sequence is CASSPEQTNEKLFF. CDR3 coding DNA: TGCGCCAGCAGCCCTGAACAAACTAATGAAAAACTGTTTTTT.